The clone carrying this TCR beta chain occurred a few times. The data were taken from a study of blood T cells in healthy people across ages. The people who gave samples were healthy Caucasians from Russia, aged roughly 6 to 95. A second 7 to 11 cycle PCR used barcoded and J-beta primers. TCRdb analysed the 5' RACE reads with MiXCR anew, one entry per CDR3 protein. This sample has over 1,500,000 distinct CDR3 sequences; about two fifths occur once, and the top ten carry roughly 23%. The sequenced sample consisted of blood. This clonotype was obtained from a human donor in good health.

The CDR3, as DNA: TGTGCCAGCACCACACACGGAGGGTCAGGGGCCAACGTCCTGACTTTC. Its protein product is CASTTHGGSGANVLTF. J is TRBJ2-6 and V is TRBV7-3, with D possibly TRBD2 on 6 matching bases. The CDR3 has 16 residues. The germline gives CDR1 SGHTA, CDR2 FQGTGA. V was cut by 7 bases and J by 4 bases, with 17 bases left in between. Together with reference TRBV7-3 and TRBJ2-6, the CDR3 gives the full variable domain: GAGVSQTPSNKVTEKGKYVELRCDPISGHTALYWYRQSLGQGPEFLIYFQGTGAADDSGLPNDRFFAVRPEGSVSTLKIQRTERGDSAVYLCASTTHGGSGANVLTFGAGSRLTVL.